This T cell receptor (beta chain) was recovered during a study of CD8+ T cells in alopecia areata. Study in general: Using the percentage of affected scalp area, treated patients' severity was scored.

RNA, once extracted, was reverse transcribed into cDNA for use as the sequencing template. Clones were sequenced by immunoSEQ multiplex PCR, and TCRdb holds only the in-frame ones, with some missing. The sample has about 200,000 clones; roughly three fifths are singletons. The sample's treatment: oral pan-JAK inhibitor, 5-10 mg twice daily. The CDR3 is 10 amino acids. Trimming removed 4 bases from V and 14 bases from J, with 14 bases in between. Germline V lookup: CDR1 SQVTM, CDR2 ANQGSEA. Source: CD4+ T cells sorted from blood, taken at week 4, from a patient treated with tofacitinib. The V and J genes are TRBV29-1 and TRBJ1-2, with D unresolved. The sequence derives from a human donor with alopecia areata. CDR3 sequence: CSVGELPATF. DNA for the CDR3: TGCAGCGTTGGGGAGCTCCCTGCGACCTTC.